This T cell receptor beta chain was recovered during a study of beta chain features in type 1 diabetes. Study-wide findings and caveats: Type 1 diabetes patients had moderately but significantly shorter TCRB CDR3s in all four CD4+ subsets.

Expressed TCRB transcripts were sequenced after all isolated RNA was converted to cDNA. Sequencing used immunoSEQ multiplex PCR; TCRdb keeps in-frame clones, though not all of them. The sample lists 150,000 or so clones; about 8.3% were seen once. About this clone itself: Its target is unknown.

Markers CD45RO/CCR7/CD25/CD127/CD95/CD27 served to sort CD4+ naive, central memory, regulatory and stem cell-like memory cells. From germline, CDR1 is LNHDA and CDR2 SQIVND (reference sequence). CDR3 size: 13 residues. Losses at the gene ends were 3 bases for V and 8 bases for J; bases not matched to a gene: 6. Sequencing was carried out using central memory CD4+ T cells from blood. The chain carries TRBV19 and TRBJ1-2, with 7 bases aligning to TRBD1. This receptor was obtained from a woman aged 18-29 years with type 1 diabetes. The CDR3 reads CASSITGAGGYTF. The CDR3, as DNA: TGTGCCAGTAGTATCACAGGGGCGGGCGGCTACACCTTC. The full variable domain, rest sourced from reference TRBV19 and TRBJ1-2, is DGGITQSPKYLFRKEGQNVTLSCEQNLNHDAMYWYRQDPGQGLRLIYYSQIVNDFQKGDIAEGYSVSREKKESFPLTVTSAQKNPTAFYLCASSITGAGGYTFGSGTRLTVV.